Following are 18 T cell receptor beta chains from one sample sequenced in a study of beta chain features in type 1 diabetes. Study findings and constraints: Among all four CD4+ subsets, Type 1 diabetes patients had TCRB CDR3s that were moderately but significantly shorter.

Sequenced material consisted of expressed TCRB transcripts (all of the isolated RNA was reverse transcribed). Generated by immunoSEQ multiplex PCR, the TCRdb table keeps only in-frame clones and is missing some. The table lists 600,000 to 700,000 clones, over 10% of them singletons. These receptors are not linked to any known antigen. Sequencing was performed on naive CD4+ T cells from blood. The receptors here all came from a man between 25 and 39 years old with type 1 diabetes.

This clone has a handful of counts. CDR3 loop: CASSLGGAPDTQYF. CDR3 nucleotide sequence: TGTGCCAGCAGCTTGGGGGGGGCCCCAGATACGCAGTATTTT. This chain links TRBV11-2 with TRBJ2-3; tentatively, D is TRBD2 (7 bases). The V gene's germline CDR1 is SGHAT and CDR2 FQNNGV. This CDR3 comprises 14 residues. V was cut by 3 bases and J by 4 bases, with 11 bases left in between.

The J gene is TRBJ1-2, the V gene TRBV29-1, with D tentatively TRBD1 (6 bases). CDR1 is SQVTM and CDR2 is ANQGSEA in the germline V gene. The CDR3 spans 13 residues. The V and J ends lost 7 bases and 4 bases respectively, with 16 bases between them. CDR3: CSAAGGEGYGYTF. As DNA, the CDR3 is TGCAGCGCGGCGGGGGGCGAAGGCTATGGCTACACCTTC.

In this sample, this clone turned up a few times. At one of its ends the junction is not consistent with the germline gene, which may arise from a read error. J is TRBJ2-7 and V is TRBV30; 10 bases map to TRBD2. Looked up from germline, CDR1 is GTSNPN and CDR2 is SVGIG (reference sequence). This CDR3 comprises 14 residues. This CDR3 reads CACSDSGGFYEQYF. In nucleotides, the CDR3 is TGTGCCTGCAGTGATAGCGGGGGGTTCTACGAGCAGTACTTC.

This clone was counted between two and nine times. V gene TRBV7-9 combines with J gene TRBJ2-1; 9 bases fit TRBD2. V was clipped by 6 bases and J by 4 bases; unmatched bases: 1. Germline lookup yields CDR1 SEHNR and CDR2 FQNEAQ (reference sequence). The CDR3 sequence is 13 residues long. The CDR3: CASRLAGYNEQFF. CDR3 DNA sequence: TGTGCCAGCAGGCTAGCGGGGTACAATGAGCAGTTCTTC.

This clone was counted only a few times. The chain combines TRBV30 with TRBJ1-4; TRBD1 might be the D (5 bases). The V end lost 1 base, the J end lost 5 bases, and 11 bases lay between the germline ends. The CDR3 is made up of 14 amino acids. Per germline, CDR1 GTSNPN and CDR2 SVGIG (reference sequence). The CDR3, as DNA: TGTGCCTGGAGTGCGGGGACCCTCAATGAAAAACTGTTTTTT. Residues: CAWSAGTLNEKLFF.

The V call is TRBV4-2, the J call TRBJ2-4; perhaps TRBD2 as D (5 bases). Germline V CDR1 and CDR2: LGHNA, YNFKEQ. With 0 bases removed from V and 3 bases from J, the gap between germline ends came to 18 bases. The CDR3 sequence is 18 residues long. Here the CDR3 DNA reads TGTGCCAGCAGCCAAGATGCTGGGAGAAGCGCCGACAAAAACATTCAGTACTTC. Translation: CASSQDAGRSADKNIQYF.

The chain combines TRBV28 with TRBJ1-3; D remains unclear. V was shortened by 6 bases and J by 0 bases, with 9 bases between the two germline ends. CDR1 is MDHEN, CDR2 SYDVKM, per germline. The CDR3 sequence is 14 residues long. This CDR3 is CASSILPSGNTIYF. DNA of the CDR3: TGTGCCAGCAGCATCCTCCCCTCTGGAAACACCATATATTTT.

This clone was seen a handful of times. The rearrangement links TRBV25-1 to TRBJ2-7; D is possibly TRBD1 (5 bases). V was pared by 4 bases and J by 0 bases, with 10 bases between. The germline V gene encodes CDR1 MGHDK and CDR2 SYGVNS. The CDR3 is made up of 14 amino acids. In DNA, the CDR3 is TGTGCCAGCAGTGCTAGGACATTCTCCTACGAGCAGTACTTC. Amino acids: CASSARTFSYEQYF.

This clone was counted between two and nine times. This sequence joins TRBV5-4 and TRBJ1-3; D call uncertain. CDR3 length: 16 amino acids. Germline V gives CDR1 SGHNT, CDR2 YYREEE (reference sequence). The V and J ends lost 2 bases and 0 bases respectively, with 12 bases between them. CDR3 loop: CASSLGGSYSGNTIYF. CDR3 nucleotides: TGTGCCAGCAGCTTAGGAGGGTCCTACTCTGGAAACACCATATATTTT.

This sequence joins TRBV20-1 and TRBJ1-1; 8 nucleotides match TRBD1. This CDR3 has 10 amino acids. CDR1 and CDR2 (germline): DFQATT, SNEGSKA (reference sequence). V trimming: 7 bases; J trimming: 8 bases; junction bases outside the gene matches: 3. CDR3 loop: CSVGDREAFF. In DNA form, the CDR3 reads TGCAGTGTAGGGGACAGGGAAGCTTTCTTT.

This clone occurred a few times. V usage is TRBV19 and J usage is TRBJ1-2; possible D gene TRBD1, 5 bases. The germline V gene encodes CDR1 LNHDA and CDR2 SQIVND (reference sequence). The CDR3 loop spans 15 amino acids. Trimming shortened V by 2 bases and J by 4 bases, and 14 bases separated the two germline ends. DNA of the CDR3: TGTGCCAGTAGTATATCCGGGCAGGACATCTATGGCTACACCTTC. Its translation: CASSISGQDIYGYTF.

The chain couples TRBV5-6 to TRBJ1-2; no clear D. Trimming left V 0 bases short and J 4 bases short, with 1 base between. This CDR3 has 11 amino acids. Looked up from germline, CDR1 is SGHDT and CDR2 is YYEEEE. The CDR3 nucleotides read TGTGCCAGCAGCTTGGCCTATGGCTACACCTTC. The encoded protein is CASSLAYGYTF.

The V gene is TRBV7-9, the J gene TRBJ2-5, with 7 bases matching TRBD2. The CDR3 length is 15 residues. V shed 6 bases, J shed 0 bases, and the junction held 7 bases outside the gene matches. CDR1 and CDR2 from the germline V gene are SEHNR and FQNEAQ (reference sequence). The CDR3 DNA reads TGTGCCAGCAGAAGACTAGCCCTCGACCAAGAGACCCAGTACTTC. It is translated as CASRRLALDQETQYF.

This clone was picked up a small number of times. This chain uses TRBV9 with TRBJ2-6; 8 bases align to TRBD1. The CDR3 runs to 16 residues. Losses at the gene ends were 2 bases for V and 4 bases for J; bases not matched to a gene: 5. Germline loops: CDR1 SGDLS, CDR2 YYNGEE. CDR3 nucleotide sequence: TGTGCCAGCAGCGTCACAGGGGGACTCGGGGCCAACGTCCTGACTTTC. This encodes CASSVTGGLGANVLTF.

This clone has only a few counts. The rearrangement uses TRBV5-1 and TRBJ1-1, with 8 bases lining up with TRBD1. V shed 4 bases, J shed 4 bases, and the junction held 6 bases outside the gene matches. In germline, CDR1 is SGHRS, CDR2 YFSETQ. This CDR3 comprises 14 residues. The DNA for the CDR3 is TGCGCCAGCAGCACGGGACAGGCGATCACTGAAGCTTTCTTT. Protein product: CASSTGQAITEAFF.

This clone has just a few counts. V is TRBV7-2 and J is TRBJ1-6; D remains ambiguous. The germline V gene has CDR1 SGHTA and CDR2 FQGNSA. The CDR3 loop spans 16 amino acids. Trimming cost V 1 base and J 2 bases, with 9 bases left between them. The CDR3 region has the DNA TGTGCCAGCAGCTTAGGGCAGGTCGCCTATAATTCACCCCTCCACTTT. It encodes CASSLGQVAYNSPLHF.

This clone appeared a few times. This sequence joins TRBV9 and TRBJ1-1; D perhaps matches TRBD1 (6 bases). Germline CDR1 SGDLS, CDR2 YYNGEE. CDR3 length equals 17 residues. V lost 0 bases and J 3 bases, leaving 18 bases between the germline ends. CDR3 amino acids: CASSVGLTGFGYTEAFF. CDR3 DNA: TGTGCCAGCAGCGTAGGTCTCACAGGGTTCGGGTACACTGAAGCTTTCTTT.

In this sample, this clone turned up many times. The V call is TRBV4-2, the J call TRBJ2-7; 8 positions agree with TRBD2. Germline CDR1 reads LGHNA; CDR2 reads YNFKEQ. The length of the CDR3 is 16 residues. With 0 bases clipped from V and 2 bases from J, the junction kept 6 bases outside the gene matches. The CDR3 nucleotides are TGTGCCAGCAGCCAAGATCTGATAGCGGGGCCCTACGAGCAGTACTTC. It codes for CASSQDLIAGPYEQYF.